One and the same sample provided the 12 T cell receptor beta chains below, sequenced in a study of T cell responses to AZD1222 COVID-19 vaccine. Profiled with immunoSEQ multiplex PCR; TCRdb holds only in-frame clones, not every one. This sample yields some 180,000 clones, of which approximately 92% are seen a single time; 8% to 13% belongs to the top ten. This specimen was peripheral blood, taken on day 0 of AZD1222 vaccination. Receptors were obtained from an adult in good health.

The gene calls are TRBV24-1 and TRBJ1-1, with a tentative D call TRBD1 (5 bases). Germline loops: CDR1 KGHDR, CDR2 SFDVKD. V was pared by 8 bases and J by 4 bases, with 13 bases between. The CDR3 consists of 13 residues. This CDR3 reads CATTSGGGTEAFF. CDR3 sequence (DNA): TGTGCCACCACGTCGGGGGGGGGCACTGAAGCTTTCTTT.

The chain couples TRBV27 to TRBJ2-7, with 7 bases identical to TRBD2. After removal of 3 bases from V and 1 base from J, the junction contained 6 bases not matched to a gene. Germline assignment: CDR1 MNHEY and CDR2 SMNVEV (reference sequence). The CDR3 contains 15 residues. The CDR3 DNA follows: TGTGCCAGCAGTTTCCTCGGGGAGGGATCCTACGAGCAGTACTTC. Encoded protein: CASSFLGEGSYEQYF.

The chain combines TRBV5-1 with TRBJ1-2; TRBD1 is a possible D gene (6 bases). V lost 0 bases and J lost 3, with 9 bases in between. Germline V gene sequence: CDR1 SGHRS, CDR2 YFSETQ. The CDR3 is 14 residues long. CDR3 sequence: CASSLERGDYGYTF. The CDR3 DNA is TGCGCCAGCAGCTTGGAAAGGGGGGACTATGGCTACACCTTC.

CDR3 in amino acids: CASSPRDPSYGYTF. CDR3 sequence (DNA): TGTGCCAGCAGCCCCAGGGATCCTTCCTATGGCTACACCTTC. The gene calls are TRBV6-4 and TRBJ1-2, with a possible D match to TRBD1 (5 bases). Germline values: CDR1 MRHNA, CDR2 SNTAGT. The V end lost 6 bases, the J end lost 4 bases, and 15 bases lay between the germline ends. CDR3 size: 14 residues.

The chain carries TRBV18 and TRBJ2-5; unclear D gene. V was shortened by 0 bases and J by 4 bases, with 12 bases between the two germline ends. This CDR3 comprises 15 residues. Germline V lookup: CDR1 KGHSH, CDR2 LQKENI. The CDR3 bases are TGTGCCAGCTCACCACCGACGGACCTAGGAGAGACCCAGTACTTC. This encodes CASSPPTDLGETQYF.

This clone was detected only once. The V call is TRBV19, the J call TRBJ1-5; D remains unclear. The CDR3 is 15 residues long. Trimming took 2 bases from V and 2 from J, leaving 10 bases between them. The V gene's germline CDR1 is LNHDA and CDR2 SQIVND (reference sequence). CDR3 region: CASSIWGVGNQPQHF. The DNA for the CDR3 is TGTGCCAGTAGTATATGGGGAGTGGGCAATCAGCCCCAGCATTTT.

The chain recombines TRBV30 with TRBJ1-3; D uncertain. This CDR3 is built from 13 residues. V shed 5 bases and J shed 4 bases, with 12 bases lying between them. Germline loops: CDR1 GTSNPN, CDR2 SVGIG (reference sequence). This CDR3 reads CAWATLQGNTIYF. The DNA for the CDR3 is TGTGCCTGGGCCACGTTACAGGGAAACACCATATATTTT.

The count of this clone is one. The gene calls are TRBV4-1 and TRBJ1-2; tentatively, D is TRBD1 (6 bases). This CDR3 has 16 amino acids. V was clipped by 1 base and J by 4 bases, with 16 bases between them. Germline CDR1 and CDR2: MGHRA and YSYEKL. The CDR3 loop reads CASSQVAGASSYGYTF. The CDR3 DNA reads TGCGCCAGCAGCCAAGTCGCGGGGGCATCTAGCTATGGCTACACCTTC.

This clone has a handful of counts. The CDR3 spells CASSGTGEAGELFF. The DNA for the CDR3 is TGTGCCAGCAGCGGGACAGGAGAAGCCGGGGAGCTGTTTTTT. The chain recombines TRBV6-4 with TRBJ2-2, with 8 bases identical to TRBD1. V lost 6 bases and J lost 6; bases outside the gene matches: 6. The CDR3 covers 14 residues. Germline assignment: CDR1 MRHNA and CDR2 SNTAGT.

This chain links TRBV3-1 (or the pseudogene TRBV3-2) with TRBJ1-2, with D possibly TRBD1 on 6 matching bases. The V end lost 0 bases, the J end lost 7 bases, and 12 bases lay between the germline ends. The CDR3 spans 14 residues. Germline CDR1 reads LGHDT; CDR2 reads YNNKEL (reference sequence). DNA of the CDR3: TGTGCCAGCAGCCAAGATCTCAGGGGTGGTGGCTACACCTTC. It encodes CASSQDLRGGGYTF.

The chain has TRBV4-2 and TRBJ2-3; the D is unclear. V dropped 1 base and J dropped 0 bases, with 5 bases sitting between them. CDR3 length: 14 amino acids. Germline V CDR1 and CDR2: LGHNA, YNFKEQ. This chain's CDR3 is CASSQAGSTDTQYF. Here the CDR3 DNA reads TGTGCCAGCAGCCAAGCTGGAAGCACAGATACGCAGTATTTT.

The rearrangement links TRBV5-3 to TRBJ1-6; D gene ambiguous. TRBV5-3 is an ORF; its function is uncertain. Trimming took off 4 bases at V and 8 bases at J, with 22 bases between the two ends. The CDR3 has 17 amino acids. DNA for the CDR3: TGTGCCAGAAGCCCGAGAGGAGAACGCCAATCGTATTCACCCCTCCACTTT. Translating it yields CARSPRGERQSYSPLHF.